The TCR beta chain described here comes from a study of identical twins (dated by TCRdb to about 2016). As for the study more broadly: The study deep-sequenced TCR alpha and beta repertoires from monozygotic twins, unrelated adults of various ages and cord blood to test whether fetal clonotypes persist. Replicate twin experiments were performed at different times using different library preparation protocols to rule out contamination. What the authors observed across the whole study: Zero-insertion analyses could be partly confounded by invariant T cells such as MAIT and iNKT, although diverse VJ usage argued against such confounding for most clonotypes. Fewer insertions were carried by abundant cord blood beta clonotypes; a weaker similar trend was observed in young adult naive repertoires, while no such trend was observed in memory repertoires. Conclusions relied on cross-sectional statistical analysis, since the same donors could not be followed over many years. In monozygotic twins, out-of-frame TCR alpha sharing was systematically underestimated by recombination models, although the models agreed with sharing between unrelated individuals. Compared with coincidental sharing between unrelated individuals, out-of-frame TCR alpha sequences shared between twins had an excess of sequences with low generation probability. A weaker excess of twin sharing was found in beta out-of-frame sequences because the signal-to-noise ratio was lowered by fewer shared sequences.

In its sample, this clonotype was seen many times. The clone's antigen remains unknown. There are no base qualities to consult, and no much larger clone falls within one base. Every donor was a healthy Caucasian. The researchers also sequenced three unrelated adults who were not twins: a male aged 18 to 29, a male aged 50 to 59, and a female aged 50 to 59. Miltenyi CD45RO+ enrichment and human naive T-cell isolation kits were used to isolate memory (CD45RO+) and naive T cells from PBMC. The method behind the library was 5' RACE. The sequencing machine was an Illumina HiSeq 2000. A universal primer binding site was introduced by template switching, and a unique molecular identifier was present in the final cDNA, enabling accurate counting of TCR cDNA molecules. Specific primers in the conserved constant-segment region were used to synthesize first-strand cDNA for TCR alpha and beta chains. To control for contamination, every cDNA library carried two barcodes: a SMART-Mk sample barcode plus Illumina barcodes. TruSeq adapter sequences along with Illumina sample barcodes were introduced in two successive PCR steps. The Illumina HiSeq platform was used with custom primers to sequence TCR alpha and beta cDNA libraries. Per the source publication's procedure: MiGEC processed the raw reads to extract unique molecular identifiers, while MiXCR was used to determine the CDR3 positions. Recombination models were inferred per individual with the repgenHMM and IGoR tools using an EM algorithm. The tcR package in R was used for shared clonotype analysis, with sharing normalized by the product of cloneset sizes. To study raw recombination free of thymic and clonal selection effects, out-of-frame nonproductive sequences were analyzed. In TCRdb, the public reads were trimmed at Q25 with fastp and aligned with MiXCR, with productive beta chains retained. CDR3 protein duplicates are merged, each entry listing the most common genes and DNA. The V and J calls come from TCRdb's annotation, not from the publication. The table for this sample lists hundreds of thousands of distinct CDR3 sequences; around 6.1% of them were counted only once. Jointly, the top ten make up around 1.7% of the sample.

V was cut back by 3 bases and J by 6 bases, leaving a gap of 17 bases between them. CDR1 and CDR2, looked up from the germline V gene (reference sequence), are DFQATT and SNEGSKA. Spanning cysteine to phenylalanine, the CDR3 consists of 14 amino acids. Left in the record is the CDR3 DNA by itself, 42 bases read in frame from the first base. The sequenced sample consisted of naive T cells sorted from blood. This sample's cell subset or site label indicates: cells isolated with a human naive T-cell isolation kit. The chain uses TRBV20-1 and TRBJ1-1; a confident D gene designation cannot be given. This TCR was sampled from a man between 18 and 35 years old in good health. The encoded CDR3 is CSASKTAVGAEAFF. The DNA sequence follows: TGCAGTGCTAGTAAAACAGCGGTTGGGGCTGAAGCTTTCTTT.